These 15 T cell receptor beta chains were sequenced from one sample in a study of blood T cell repertoires in COVID-19. Sequencing was performed with immunoSEQ multiplex PCR; in TCRdb, only in-frame clones are kept and a portion is missing. The table has about 230,000 clones, around 82% seen once. Sequenced sample: peripheral blood. These receptors were obtained from a man aged 80 or over with acute or convalescent COVID-19.

This chain uses TRBV15 with TRBJ2-2; TRBD1 might be the D (6 bases). The CDR3 consists of 16 residues. Germline V gene lookup returns CDR1 LNHNV and CDR2 YYDKDF (reference sequence). V lost 4 bases and J 0 bases, leaving 12 bases between the germline ends. Here the CDR3 DNA reads TGTGCCACCAGCACGAGACAGGCCGCGAACACCGGGGAGCTGTTTTTT. This gives the protein CATSTRQAANTGELFF.

The J gene is TRBJ2-7, the V gene TRBV5-4; tentatively, D is TRBD1 (5 bases). This CDR3 spans 14 amino acids. V lost 9 bases and J 5 bases, leaving 21 bases between the germline ends. Germline CDR1 and CDR2: SGHNT and YYREEE (reference sequence). The chain's CDR3 is CATTYPGQTHEQYF. The CDR3 DNA follows: TGTGCCACCACATACCCAGGACAAACCCACGAGCAGTACTTC.

The chain links TRBV10-2 to TRBJ1-5; D ambiguous. V was pared by 0 bases and J by 7 bases, with 19 bases between. The germline V gene encodes CDR1 WSHSY and CDR2 SAAADI. This CDR3 has 17 amino acids. Written as DNA, the CDR3 is TGCGCCAGCAGTGAGTCTAGCGGAGTAGGCCAGAACCAGCCCCAGCATTTT. As protein: CASSESSGVGQNQPQHF.

CDR3 sequence (DNA): TGTGCCAGCTCGGATGCGGTAGGCTCCTACGAGCAGTACTTC. It is translated as CASSDAVGSYEQYF. The J gene is TRBJ2-7, the V gene TRBV18; D gene uncertain. Germline V gene sequence: CDR1 KGHSH, CDR2 LQKENI. Trimming left V 6 bases short and J 0 bases short, with 12 bases between. The CDR3 runs 14 residues.

V gene TRBV18 combines with J gene TRBJ2-5; tentatively, D is TRBD2 (5 bases). Trimming stripped 3 bases from V and 2 bases from J, with 10 bases between. There are 14 residues in the CDR3. Germline V CDR1 and CDR2: KGHSH, LQKENI. The chain's CDR3 is CASSPPRGQETQYF. CDR3 sequence (DNA): TGTGCCAGCTCACCCCCGCGAGGGCAAGAGACCCAGTACTTC.

The chain employs TRBV7-9 and TRBJ2-7; D possibly corresponds to TRBD2 (5 bases). The CDR3 runs to 16 residues. Germline lookup yields CDR1 SEHNR and CDR2 FQNEAQ (reference sequence). Trimming removed 3 bases from V and 2 bases from J, with 17 bases in between. The CDR3, as DNA: TGTGCCAGCAGCTTCCAATCGACCCCGGGGACCTACGAGCAGTACTTC. It codes for CASSFQSTPGTYEQYF.

This chain connects TRBV5-1 to TRBJ1-2, with D possibly matching TRBD1 (6 bases). In germline, CDR1 is SGHRS, CDR2 YFSETQ. Trimming stripped 4 bases from V and 6 bases from J, with 13 bases between. The CDR3 is 13 residues long. For the CDR3, the DNA is TGCGCCAGCAGCACACAGGGAGGGGATGGCTACACCTTC. It is translated as CASSTQGGDGYTF.

The chain carries TRBV28 and TRBJ1-2, with 9 bases that match TRBD1. The CDR3 loop spans 15 amino acids. The germline CDR1 and CDR2 sequences are MDHEN and SYDVKM. J lost 3 bases, V lost 4 bases, and 6 bases had no gene match. The CDR3 region has the DNA TGTGCCAGCAGTTCTACAGGGGGCCGGGACTATGGCTACACCTTC. This sequence encodes CASSSTGGRDYGYTF.

This chain connects TRBV19 to TRBJ2-5; D possibly corresponds to TRBD2 (6 bases). V shed 10 bases and J shed 1 base, with 16 bases lying between them. The CDR3 is 14 residues long. Germline V gene data show CDR1 as LNHDA and CDR2 as SQIVND (reference sequence). The CDR3 region is CATRRDFLQETQYF. The CDR3 nucleotides read TGTGCCACCCGCCGGGACTTCCTCCAAGAGACCCAGTACTTC.

The V and J genes are TRBV28 and TRBJ1-5, with D hard to call. The germline gives CDR1 MDHEN, CDR2 SYDVKM. The CDR3 loop spans 16 amino acids. Trimming cost V 3 bases and J 0 bases, with 12 bases left between them. The CDR3 DNA reads as TGTGCCAGCAGTTTTATGGCAGGTCCTAGCAATCAGCCCCAGCATTTT. Protein product: CASSFMAGPSNQPQHF.

The J gene is TRBJ1-1, the V gene TRBV18; perhaps TRBD1 as D (5 bases). V was clipped by 2 bases and J by 7 bases, with 14 bases between them. CDR1 is KGHSH, CDR2 LQKENI, per germline. The CDR3 is 14 residues long. The CDR3 DNA sequence: TGTGCCAGCTCACCATATTCGACAGAACTTGAAGCTTTCTTT. Protein product: CASSPYSTELEAFF.

This clone was seen only a few times. The chain combines TRBV10-2 with TRBJ1-6; D is uncertain. The V gene's germline CDR1 is WSHSY and CDR2 SAAADI. CDR3 length equals 14 residues. V shed 2 bases and J shed 7 bases, with 9 bases lying between them. CDR3 residues: CASSEGLGNSPLHF. In DNA form, the CDR3 reads TGCGCCAGCAGTGAGGGACTAGGGAATTCACCCCTCCACTTT.

For the CDR3, the DNA is TGTGCCAGCAGTGACCGGACTAGCGGGGGCTACAATGAGCAGTTCTTC. Encoded protein: CASSDRTSGGYNEQFF. The chain carries TRBV6-1 and TRBJ2-1, with 13 nucleotides matching TRBD2. This CDR3 is 16 amino acids long. From germline, CDR1 is MNHNS and CDR2 SASEGT. J lost 3 bases, V lost 3 bases, and 2 bases had no gene match.

This chain joins TRBV30 and TRBJ1-5; the D is unclear. CDR1 and CDR2 (germline): GTSNPN, SVGIG (reference sequence). Trimming cost V 0 bases and J 8 bases, with 5 bases left between them. The CDR3 loop spans 11 amino acids. Written as DNA, the CDR3 is TGTGCCTGGAGTGTTGAGGAGCCCCAGCATTTT. Protein: CAWSVEEPQHF.

This rearrangement joins TRBV5-4 to TRBJ2-7; TRBD1 agrees at 7 bases. The J segment lost 11 bases and the V segment lost 4 bases, leaving 12 bases of the junction unmatched. The CDR3 is 13 residues long. CDR1 and CDR2 (germline): SGHNT, YYREEE (reference sequence). This chain's CDR3 is CASSLDRARGEYF. The CDR3 coding sequence is TGTGCCAGCAGCCTAGACAGGGCTCGAGGGGAGTACTTC.